This T cell receptor beta chain was found in a study of blood T cell repertoires in COVID-19. Per the germline V gene, CDR1 is LGHDT and CDR2 is YNNKEL (reference sequence). Trimming took 4 bases from V and 8 from J, leaving 17 bases between them. This CDR3 is 15 amino acids long. Repertoires were generated with immunoSEQ multiplex PCR, while TCRdb's copy carries only in-frame clones and drops some. The sample records about 410,000 clones, roughly 86% being singletons. Material for sequencing was PBMCs or T cells enriched from blood (not recorded which). This sequence originates from a woman in her thirties who had recovered from COVID-19. V gene TRBV3-1 (or the pseudogene TRBV3-2) combines with J gene TRBJ1-4, with D hard to call. The CDR3 nucleotides read TGTGCCAGCAGCCCAATGGCAAGGCAGGCCGAAAAACTGTTTTTT. Translation: CASSPMARQAEKLFF.